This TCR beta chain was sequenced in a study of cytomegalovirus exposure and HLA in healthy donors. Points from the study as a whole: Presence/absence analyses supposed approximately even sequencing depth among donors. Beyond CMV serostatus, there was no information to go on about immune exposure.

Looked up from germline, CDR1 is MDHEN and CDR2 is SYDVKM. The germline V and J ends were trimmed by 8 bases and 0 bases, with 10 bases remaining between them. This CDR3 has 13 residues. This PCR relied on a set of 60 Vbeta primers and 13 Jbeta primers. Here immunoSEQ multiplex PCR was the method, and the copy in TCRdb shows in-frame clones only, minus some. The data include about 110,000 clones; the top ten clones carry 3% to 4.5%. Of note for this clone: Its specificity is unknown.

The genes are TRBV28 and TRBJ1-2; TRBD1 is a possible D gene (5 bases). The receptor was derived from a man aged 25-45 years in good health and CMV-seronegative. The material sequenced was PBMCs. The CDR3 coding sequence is TGTGCCAGCGAGCACAGGACTAACTATGGCTACACCTTC. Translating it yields CASEHRTNYGYTF.